This entry is about one TCR beta chain. Cohorts were assigned according to the clinical history that participants reported. Authors' data handling: Using reference gene primer amplification, nucleated cell counts were estimated. Method: immunoSEQ multiplex PCR; TCRdb's copy keeps in-frame clones and lacks some. The V and J calls and the clone size are those of that table, but D and trimming were determined from the DNA. The sample lists about 320,000 clones, around 90% occurring once. This entry belongs to a study of blood T cell repertoires in COVID-19. The V end was cut by 6 bases, the J end by 6 bases, with 16 bases between. Looked up from germline, CDR1 is MNHNY and CDR2 is SVGAGI (reference sequence). This CDR3 region has 14 residues.

The specimen sequenced was PBMCs or T cells enriched from blood (not recorded which). The chain couples TRBV6-6 to TRBJ2-3, with a possible D match to TRBD2 (6 bases). The TCR comes from a man aged 55 to 69 who had recovered from COVID-19. CDR3 bases: TGTGCCAGCAGCCCCGGGACTGCCACTGATACGCAGTATTTT. Encoded protein: CASSPGTATDTQYF.